This TCR beta chain was identified during a study of post-analysis software for immune sequencing data (dated by TCRdb to 2015 to 2017). For context, the study as a whole: The recorded disease courses included relapsing-remitting, secondary progressive and progressive-relapsing multiple sclerosis, and some patients had no subtype annotation. A subset of samples was prepared in parallel using single-end sample barcoding, then pooled and co-amplified after Illumina adapter ligation. Patient repertoires were compared against roughly 12 previously published healthy control repertoires from donors aged roughly 6 to 25 years.

To demonstrate the VDJtools post-analysis software, TCR beta repertoires were profiled from the peripheral blood of some 12 young patients with multiple sclerosis. Multiple sclerosis patients were children and adolescents aged about 6 to 15 years. Library preparation used PCR. This sample was sequenced with an Illumina HiSeq 2500. Unique molecular identifiers were incorporated into TCR beta cDNA libraries to reduce PCR and sequencing biases. Every 1 to 10 million input T cells yielded approximately 500,000 cDNA molecules, meaning each molecule approximated one T cell. The same protocol used for the earlier healthy control dataset was applied to prepare and sequence the patient libraries. Within a given batch, samples were prepared together, multiplexed and sequenced on the same HiSeq lane. From the authors' description of their analysis: Raw barcoded reads were processed with MIGEC, and single-read molecular identifier groups were discarded before consensus assembly and CDR3 extraction. Clonotype tables were post-analysed with VDJtools, normalizing diversity by down-sampling all datasets to the smallest sample size. Repertoire overlap clustering matched CDR3 amino acid but not nucleotide sequences to correct batch-related cross-sample contamination. Clones were called with MiXCR by TCRdb after fastp trimmed the public reads at Q25, and only in-frame beta chains were retained. Rows are combined by CDR3 protein, so each entry shows the most common genes and DNA. The V and J calls come from TCRdb's annotation, not from the publication. Recorded for this sample are around 400,000 distinct CDR3 sequences; about a third of them occurred a single time. Roughly 13% of the sample rests with the top ten.

The study at large found these results: When samples were clustered directly using the F measure, samples prepared in the same batch co-clustered strongly, which prompted a batch-effect correction. The multiple sclerosis patient group was slightly younger than the control group. Roughly 5 TRBV segments, including TRBV5-6, TRBV5-1 and TRBV20-1, were significantly more frequent in patients than controls. Compared with controls, multiple sclerosis patients had significantly lower normalized Chao1 diversity, a finding suggesting substantial peripheral T-cell clonal expansion.

Inclusive of the bounding cysteine and phenylalanine, the CDR3 is 14 residues long. The only DNA kept is the CDR3, 42 bases in frame from the first base. CDR1 ENHRY and CDR2 SYGVKD were looked up in the germline V gene. V loses 6 bases of germline sequence and J loses 3 bases, and the interval between the two ends is 15 bases. Remarks on this clonotype: Its antigen target is currently unknown. No clone much larger than this one lies a single base away; base qualities are absent.

The chain couples TRBV10-3 to TRBJ2-7, with TRBD1 as a weak D call on 6 bases. Sequencing was done on a sample of blood. The source of this sequence is a girl aged 5-17 years with multiple sclerosis. The CDR3: CAIREDSANYEQYF. Here is the DNA: TGTGCCATCAGGGAGGACAGCGCCAACTACGAGCAGTACTTC.